This TCR beta chain was captured by sequencing in a study of cytomegalovirus exposure and HLA in healthy donors. Overall study findings and caveats: Generally TCR sequences proved uncommon, though certain public TCRs appeared in numerous donors.

In this sample, this clone turned up a few times. Its antigen is currently unknown. TCRdb's copy holds only in-frame clones and misses some; the assay was immunoSEQ multiplex PCR. Of around 130,000 clones in the sample, just under 90% were seen once. Germline V CDR1 and CDR2: MDHEN, SYDVKM. This CDR3 has 13 amino acids. The ends lost 6 bases at V and 7 bases at J; junction bases unmatched: 8. The V call is TRBV28, the J call TRBJ1-2, with 7 bases that match TRBD1. The sequence was obtained from a man aged 25-40 years in good health and CMV-seronegative. Material: PBMCs. CDR3 DNA: TGTGCCAGCAGACGAGGGACAGTTTCTGGCTACACCTTC. Residues: CASRRGTVSGYTF.